The rows below give T cell receptor beta chains drawn from one sample of a study of shared clonotypes between healthy human individuals. Data came from immunoSEQ multiplex PCR; TCRdb stores just in-frame clones and leaves some out. The sample has approximately 1,500,000 clones, 96% seen once. Sequencing was done on a sample of naive CD4+ T cells sorted from blood. The receptors originated from a young man in good health. The conserved cysteine and the conserved F or W are not part of the CDR3 here. Some rows have no size entry. The others give once, few or many, or a class for an expanded clone.

clone_size: -
v_call: TRBV5-4
j_call: TRBJ1-2
cdr3_aa: ASSAGQARDGYT

clone_size: -
v_call: TRBV5-4
j_call: TRBJ1-5
cdr3_aa: ASSPEPGGSNQPQH

clone_size: -
v_call: TRBV4-3
j_call: TRBJ2-1
cdr3_aa: ASSQVAIRTYNEQF

clone_size: -
v_call: TRBV5-1
j_call: TRBJ2-3
cdr3_aa: ASSSGTGGTDTQY

clone_size: -
v_call: TRBV27
j_call: TRBJ2-7
cdr3_aa: ASRGQGWYEQY

clone_size: -
v_call: TRBV9
j_call: TRBJ2-7
cdr3_aa: ASSGGQESYEQY

clone_size: -
v_call: TRBV5-4
j_call: TRBJ1-4
cdr3_aa: ASSSRQGENEKLF

clone_size: once
v_call: TRBV4-3
j_call: TRBJ2-3
cdr3_aa: ASSQEGPRNRDTQY

clone_size: -
v_call: TRBV5-6
j_call: TRBJ2-7
cdr3_aa: ASSFSSGQGWDEQY

clone_size: -
v_call: TRBV2
j_call: TRBJ1-5
cdr3_aa: ASSEEIMSNQPQH

clone_size: -
v_call: TRBV28
j_call: TRBJ2-7
cdr3_aa: ASSLQGTEQY

clone_size: once
v_call: TRBV18
j_call: TRBJ2-3
cdr3_aa: ASSQGTGQGTQY

clone_size: -
v_call: TRBV7-3
j_call: TRBJ2-3
cdr3_aa: ASSTPMGGGTDTQY

clone_size: -
v_call: TRBV6-5
j_call: TRBJ2-5
cdr3_aa: ASSGTLKGETQY

clone_size: -
v_call: TRBV29-1
j_call: TRBJ2-7
cdr3_aa: SVGGSYEQY

clone_size: -
v_call: TRBV5-1
j_call: TRBJ2-7
cdr3_aa: ASSLAGGPYEQY

clone_size: -
v_call: TRBV5-1
j_call: TRBJ2-3
cdr3_aa: ASSLGENVDTQY

clone_size: -
v_call: TRBV7-8
j_call: TRBJ2-7
cdr3_aa: ASSPANSPYEQY

clone_size: -
v_call: TRBV7-6
j_call: TRBJ2-2
cdr3_aa: ASSPSRGAGELF

clone_size: once
v_call: TRBV18
j_call: TRBJ2-3
cdr3_aa: ASSPTLVLLAYDTQY

clone_size: -
v_call: TRBV14
j_call: TRBJ2-3
cdr3_aa: ASSYFNPRFGSSIHTQY

clone_size: -
v_call: TRBV29-1
j_call: TRBJ1-1
cdr3_aa: SVEGTGVTEAF

clone_size: -
v_call: TRBV30
j_call: TRBJ2-7
cdr3_aa: AWGSVPSSYEQY

clone_size: -
v_call: TRBV5-1
j_call: TRBJ2-7
cdr3_aa: ASSLVGTGVHEQY

clone_size: -
v_call: TRBV28
j_call: TRBJ2-2
cdr3_aa: ASSFIRETGELF

clone_size: -
v_call: TRBV6-6
j_call: TRBJ1-2
cdr3_aa: ASRENYGYT

clone_size: -
v_call: TRBV27
j_call: TRBJ1-4
cdr3_aa: ASSPSRGRGGEKLF

clone_size: -
v_call: TRBV28
j_call: TRBJ1-2
cdr3_aa: ATGPTYGYT

clone_size: -
v_call: TRBV29-1
j_call: TRBJ2-3
cdr3_aa: SVSTLLTDTQY

clone_size: -
v_call: TRBV9
j_call: TRBJ2-1
cdr3_aa: ASNVAGGTYNEQF

clone_size: -
v_call: TRBV9
j_call: TRBJ2-7
cdr3_aa: ASSPGAKGEQY

clone_size: once
v_call: TRBV19
j_call: TRBJ2-5
cdr3_aa: ATRTGGTETQY

clone_size: -
v_call: TRBV28
j_call: TRBJ1-4
cdr3_aa: ASSLGGVNEKLF

clone_size: once
v_call: TRBV7-2
j_call: TRBJ2-1
cdr3_aa: ASSLVEQF

clone_size: -
v_call: TRBV28
j_call: TRBJ2-7
cdr3_aa: ASSFGTSGSYEQY

clone_size: -
v_call: TRBV14
j_call: TRBJ2-1
cdr3_aa: ASSQVSWGGEQF

clone_size: -
v_call: TRBV20-1
j_call: TRBJ2-1
cdr3_aa: SASKGNEQF

clone_size: -
v_call: TRBV10-2
j_call: TRBJ1-1
cdr3_aa: ASRTGQNTEAF

clone_size: -
v_call: TRBV4-3
j_call: TRBJ2-1
cdr3_aa: ASSQGVSEDNNEQF

clone_size: -
v_call: TRBV6-5
j_call: TRBJ2-7
cdr3_aa: ASNGDAYEQY